The subject of this entry is one TCR beta chain. This record comes from a study of beta chain features in type 1 diabetes. CDR1 and CDR2 (germline): SGHAT, FQNNGV. Trimming removed 6 bases from V and 2 bases from J, with 8 bases in between. This CDR3 is built from 13 residues. One heparinised blood draw averaging approximately 120 mL was given by each donor. The investigators reverse transcribed all of the isolated RNA, so they sequenced expressed TCRB transcripts. Some clones are missing from TCRdb's copy, which holds only in-frame ones; the method was immunoSEQ multiplex PCR. The repertoire holds some 160,000 clones, with 7% to 10% as singletons.

The sample consisted of central memory CD4+ T cells from blood. This sequence was found in a woman aged 18-29 years in good health. This rearrangement joins TRBV11-2 to TRBJ2-1; TRBD1 is a possible D gene (6 bases). CDR3 in DNA: TGTGCCAGCAGTGGACAGACCTACAATGAGCAGTTCTTC. This codes for CASSGQTYNEQFF.